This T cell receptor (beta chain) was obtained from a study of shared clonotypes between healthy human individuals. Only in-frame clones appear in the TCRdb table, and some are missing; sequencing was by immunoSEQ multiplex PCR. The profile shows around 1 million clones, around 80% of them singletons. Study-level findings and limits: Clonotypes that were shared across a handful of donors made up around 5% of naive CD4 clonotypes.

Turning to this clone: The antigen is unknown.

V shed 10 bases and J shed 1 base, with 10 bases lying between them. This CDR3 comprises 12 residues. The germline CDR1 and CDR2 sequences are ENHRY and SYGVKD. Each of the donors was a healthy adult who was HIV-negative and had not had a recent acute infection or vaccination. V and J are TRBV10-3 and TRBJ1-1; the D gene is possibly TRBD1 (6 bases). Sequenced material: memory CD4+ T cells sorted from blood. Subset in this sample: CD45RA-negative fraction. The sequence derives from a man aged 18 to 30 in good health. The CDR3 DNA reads TGTGCCACCGCGGACAGGAACACTGAAGCTTTCTTT. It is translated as CATADRNTEAFF.